The 32 T cell receptor beta chains in this list originate from one sample, sequenced in a study of beta chain features in type 1 diabetes. Antigens of these TCRs are unknown. Study observations and caveats: TCRB CDR3 length was moderately but significantly reduced in all four CD4+ subsets of Type 1 diabetes patients.

The study reverse transcribed the entire isolated RNA, so it sequenced expressed TCRB transcripts. Sequencing was performed with immunoSEQ multiplex PCR; in TCRdb, only in-frame clones are kept and a portion is missing. This table holds over 25,000 clones, less than 60% found once. The specimen was Tregs from blood. These TCRs come from a woman aged 18-29 years with type 1 diabetes.

The rearrangement joins TRBV5-1 to TRBJ2-5; TRBD2 is a possible D gene (5 bases). The CDR3 is made up of 15 amino acids. V dropped 0 bases and J dropped 5 bases, with 14 bases sitting between them. Germline V gene sequence: CDR1 SGHRS, CDR2 YFSETQ. CDR3 bases: TGCGCCAGCAGCTTGGGGTCGGGGAATATGGAGACCCAGTACTTC. It specifies CASSLGSGNMETQYF.

The CDR3 loop is CASSLDRAGGNEQYV. CDR3 DNA: TGTGCCAGCAGCTTAGACAGGGCGGGCGGAAACGAGCAGTACGTC. The rearrangement uses TRBV7-2 and TRBJ2-7; D possibly corresponds to TRBD1 (6 bases). This CDR3 contains 15 residues. V lost 1 base and J lost 5, with 15 bases in between. Per the germline V gene, CDR1 is SGHTA and CDR2 is FQGNSA.

V and J are TRBV5-5 and TRBJ1-2; D might be TRBD1 (5 bases). V was clipped by 2 bases and J by 5 bases, with 13 bases between them. The CDR3 covers 14 residues. Germline V gene lookup returns CDR1 SGHKS and CDR2 YYEKEE (reference sequence). The CDR3 loop is CASSLRGLGYGYTF. The CDR3 DNA reads as TGTGCCAGCAGCTTAAGGGGCCTCGGTTATGGCTACACCTTC.

The chain is built from TRBV7-9 and TRBJ2-5; D possibly corresponds to TRBD2 (6 bases). The CDR3 sequence is 17 residues long. Germline CDR1 is SEHNR and CDR2 is FQNEAQ (reference sequence). Trimming removed 2 bases from V and 2 bases from J, with 18 bases in between. For the CDR3, the DNA is TGTGCCAGCAGCTTATCGGTCGGGGGTGCAGGGCAAGAGACCCAGTACTTC. Protein product: CASSLSVGGAGQETQYF.

The J gene is TRBJ2-3, the V gene TRBV27; 8 bases are a match to TRBD2. Per germline, CDR1 MNHEY and CDR2 SMNVEV (reference sequence). The CDR3 is 15 amino acids. Losses at the gene ends were 2 bases for V and 7 bases for J; bases not matched to a gene: 8. CDR3 sequence (DNA): TGTGCCAGCAGTTTAGCGGGGGGAGCAACCAATACGCAGTATTTT. Its translation: CASSLAGGATNTQYF.

The chain links TRBV6-6 to TRBJ2-7; TRBD2 aligns across 7 bases. The CDR3 sequence is 13 residues long. Trimming at V came to 6 bases and at J to 2 bases, leaving 4 bases not matched to a gene. Germline V gene data show CDR1 as MNHNY and CDR2 as SVGAGI (reference sequence). The CDR3 region has the DNA TGTGCCAGCAGGCGGGAGACACCCTACGAGCAGTACTTC. Translated: CASRRETPYEQYF.

The V call is TRBV29-1, the J call TRBJ2-3; possibly TRBD2 for D (5 bases). CDR1 is SQVTM, CDR2 ANQGSEA, per germline. The CDR3 spans 13 residues. The CDR3 DNA sequence: TGCACCTCGCGAGGAGGTTCCACAGATACGCAGTATTTT. Translated, it gives CTSRGGSTDTQYF.

The rearrangement uses TRBV7-9 and TRBJ2-1; the match to TRBD1 covers 7 bases. Unmatched junction bases numbered 8, after V lost 6 bases and J lost 0 bases. The CDR3 contains 16 residues. Germline CDR1 SEHNR, CDR2 FQNEAQ (reference sequence). CDR3 protein: CASRRDRASSYNEQFF. CDR3 coding DNA: TGTGCCAGCAGGCGCGACAGGGCCTCCTCCTACAATGAGCAGTTCTTC.

The rearrangement links TRBV6-5 to TRBJ1-1; 7 nucleotides match TRBD1. CDR1 and CDR2 from the germline V gene are MNHEY and SVGAGI. J gave up 8 bases and V 6 bases, and 6 bases lay outside the gene matches. The CDR3 loop spans 12 amino acids. DNA for the CDR3: TGTGCCAGCAGCCCGGGACAGCCCGAAGCTTTCTTT. Protein: CASSPGQPEAFF.

The chain uses TRBV27 and TRBJ1-5; 7 bases align to TRBD1. Germline CDR1 MNHEY, CDR2 SMNVEV (reference sequence). This CDR3 spans 18 amino acids. J was trimmed by 3 bases and V by 0 bases; bases with no gene match: 11. The CDR3 nucleotides read TGTGCCAGCAGTTTATCGAGCGGCAGGGGGTTTAACAATCAGCCCCAGCATTTT. Encoded protein: CASSLSSGRGFNNQPQHF.

The chain recombines TRBV14 with TRBJ2-7; D gene unclear. The CDR3 sequence is 13 residues long. The germline CDR1 and CDR2 sequences are SGHDN and FVKESK. V lost 1 base and J lost 6, with 10 bases in between. CDR3 sequence (DNA): TGTGCCAGCAGCCAAGTTCCACGGTCCGAGCAGTACTTC. Translated: CASSQVPRSEQYF.

Comment on this clone: The germline gene is not matched at one end of the junction; a read error may be the cause. The rearrangement uses TRBV11-2 and TRBJ1-2, with TRBD1 as a possible D gene (5 bases). The CDR3 is made up of 15 amino acids. The V gene's germline CDR1 is SGHAT and CDR2 FQNNGV. CDR3 bases: TGTGCCAGCAGTTTAGGGGCAGTCTCTGACTATGGCTACACCTTC. It specifies CASSLGAVSDYGYTF.

The DNA for the CDR3 is TGTGCCAGCAGCTTAGGGACAGGAGGAGATACGCAGTATTTT. This gives the protein CASSLGTGGDTQYF. This sequence joins TRBV11-2 and TRBJ2-3; 7 nucleotides agree with TRBD1. The CDR3 totals 14 residues. Germline values: CDR1 SGHAT, CDR2 FQNNGV. J was trimmed by 5 bases and V by 1 base; bases with no gene match: 3.

This clone was observed a few times. CDR3 nucleotide sequence: TGTGCCAGCAGTTACGGGCGCGGGACAGCGTCCGGGCCCCAGCATTTT. Its translation: CASSYGRGTASGPQHF. The chain is built from TRBV6-5 and TRBJ1-5; TRBD1 aligns across 7 bases. The CDR3 sequence is 16 residues long. Germline V gene sequence: CDR1 MNHEY, CDR2 SVGAGI. Unmatched junction bases numbered 13, after V lost 2 bases and J lost 9 bases.

This chain uses TRBV5-5 with TRBJ2-6; 9 nucleotides match TRBD1. The CDR3 is 18 amino acids. Trimming at V came to 4 bases and at J to 4 bases, leaving 12 bases not matched to a gene. Per the germline V gene, CDR1 is SGHKS and CDR2 is YYEKEE (reference sequence). Here the CDR3 DNA reads TGTGCCAGCAGCCCTGCGGGACAGGGCGCTCTCGGGGCCAACGTCCTGACTTTC. Its protein is CASSPAGQGALGANVLTF.

This chain links TRBV20-1 with TRBJ2-1; TRBD2 is a possible D gene (5 bases). Germline assignment: CDR1 DFQATT and CDR2 SNEGSKA (reference sequence). CDR3 length: 11 amino acids. V shed 7 bases and J shed 7 bases, with 11 bases lying between them. This CDR3 reads CSVGRVNEQFF. The CDR3 coding sequence is TGCAGTGTAGGGAGAGTGAATGAGCAGTTCTTC.

The chain couples TRBV25-1 to TRBJ1-2; D is ambiguous. V was pared by 2 bases and J by 7 bases, with 20 bases between. Germline V gene data show CDR1 as MGHDK and CDR2 as SYGVNS. The CDR3 covers 16 residues. The CDR3 sequence is CASSEPGRRRRAGYTF. CDR3 bases: TGTGCCAGCAGTGAACCAGGACGGAGGAGGAGGGCTGGCTACACCTTC.

This clone has more than one count but fewer than ten. The chain is built from TRBV11-2 and TRBJ2-3; no definite D call. CDR3 length: 16 amino acids. CDR1 SGHAT and CDR2 FQNNGV come from the germline V gene. Trimming cost V 3 bases and J 4 bases, with 17 bases left between them. This chain's CDR3 is CASSFGLAFMADTQYF. In DNA, the CDR3 is TGTGCCAGCAGCTTTGGGTTAGCATTCATGGCAGATACGCAGTATTTT.

CDR3 loop: CASATSGTSDNEQFF. The DNA for the CDR3 is TGTGCCAGCGCCACATCCGGGACTAGCGATAATGAGCAGTTCTTC. The V call is TRBV7-2, the J call TRBJ2-1, with TRBD2 identical over 10 bases. After removal of 8 bases from V and 7 bases from J, the junction contained 11 bases not matched to a gene. From germline, CDR1 is SGHTA and CDR2 FQGNSA. The CDR3 length is 15 residues. Complete variable domain (other parts from reference TRBV7-2 and TRBJ2-1): GAGVSQSPSNKVTEKGKDVELRCDPISGHTALYWYRQSLGQGLEFLIYFQGNSAPDKSGLPSDRFSAERTGGSVSTLTIQRTQQEDSAVYLCASATSGTSDNEQFFGPGTRLTVL.

This sequence joins TRBV19 and TRBJ2-5, with a weak D call TRBD2 (6 bases). Looked up from germline, CDR1 is LNHDA and CDR2 is SQIVND (reference sequence). The ends were cut back, 6 bases at V and 3 bases at J, with 8 bases in the middle. CDR3 length: 12 amino acids. The CDR3 protein is CASSGSEETQYF. CDR3 coding DNA: TGTGCCAGTAGCGGGAGTGAAGAGACCCAGTACTTC.

This sequence joins TRBV5-1 and TRBJ2-7, with TRBD2 identical over 9 bases. There are 15 residues in the CDR3. V trimming: 3 bases; J trimming: 2 bases; junction bases outside the gene matches: 6. In germline, CDR1 is SGHRS, CDR2 YFSETQ. The CDR3 DNA is TGCGCCAGCAGCTCCGGGACTAGCCGCCCCTACGAGCAGTACTTC. Its protein is CASSSGTSRPYEQYF.

The chain has TRBV5-1 and TRBJ1-2; TRBD1 is a possible D gene (5 bases). The CDR3 has 13 residues. Per germline, CDR1 SGHRS and CDR2 YFSETQ. Trimming removed 5 bases from V and 3 bases from J, with 11 bases in between. In DNA form, the CDR3 reads TGCGCCAGCAGTAGCCAAGGGGACTATGGCTACACCTTC. Protein sequence: CASSSQGDYGYTF.

This chain joins TRBV5-5 and TRBJ1-2; D possibly corresponds to TRBD1 (6 bases). V shed 4 bases and J shed 4 bases, with 14 bases lying between them. CDR3 length: 14 residues. CDR1 SGHKS and CDR2 YYEKEE come from the germline V gene (reference sequence). CDR3 DNA: TGTGCCAGCAGCACACAGGGACCCCCCTATGGCTACACCTTC. Its translation is CASSTQGPPYGYTF. The variable domain in full, completed from reference TRBV5-5 and TRBJ1-2, reads DAGVTQSPTHLIKTRGQQVTLRCSPISGHKSVSWYQQVLGQGPQFIFQYYEKEERGRGNFPDRFSARQFPNYSSELNVNALLLGDSALYLCASSTQGPPYGYTFGSGTRLTVV.

V and J are TRBV7-7 and TRBJ2-2; no clear D gene. Trimming removed 0 bases from V and 1 base from J, with 3 bases in between. Germline CDR1 SSHAT, CDR2 FNYEAQ (reference sequence). The CDR3 runs 14 residues. Here the CDR3 reads CASSLALNTGELFF. The CDR3 DNA follows: TGTGCCAGCAGCTTAGCCCTGAACACCGGGGAGCTGTTTTTT.

Comments on this clone: Other DNA sequences within the sample encode an identical CDR3. The rearrangement uses TRBV2 and TRBJ1-5; 10 bases map to TRBD1. CDR1 SNHLY and CDR2 FYNNEI come from the germline V gene. J lost 4 bases, V lost 4 bases, and 1 base had no gene match. The CDR3 loop spans 14 amino acids. CDR3 DNA: TGTGCCAGCAGTGGGACAGGGGGAAATCAGCCCCAGCATTTT. Its translation is CASSGTGGNQPQHF.

This clone was seen only once. The CDR3, as DNA: TGTGCCAGCAGCGATCAGGGTGGGCTGTTTTTT. It is translated as CASSDQGGLFF. The chain joins TRBV28 to TRBJ1-4, with D perhaps TRBD1 (5 bases). CDR1 is MDHEN, CDR2 SYDVKM, per germline. The CDR3 covers 11 residues. Trimming shortened V by 6 bases and J by 14 bases, and 13 bases separated the two germline ends. Complete variable domain (other parts from reference TRBV28 and TRBJ1-4): DVKVTQSSRYLVKRTGEKVFLECVQDMDHENMFWYRQDPGLGLRLIYFSYDVKMKEKGDIPEGYSVSREKKERFSLILESASTNQTSMYLCASSDQGGLFFGSGTQLSVL.

This clone was seen more than once but under ten times. The J gene is TRBJ2-5, the V gene TRBV10-3; D is uncertain. V gave up 4 bases and J gave up 0 bases, with 6 bases separating them. From germline, CDR1 is ENHRY and CDR2 SYGVKD. This CDR3 has 13 amino acids. The CDR3 spells CAISAGYQETQYF. CDR3 bases: TGTGCCATCAGTGCCGGGTACCAAGAGACCCAGTACTTC.

The V and J genes are TRBV7-9 and TRBJ2-7, with 13 bases identical to TRBD2. Germline V gives CDR1 SEHNR, CDR2 FQNEAQ (reference sequence). This CDR3 has 18 residues. With 5 bases clipped from V and 0 bases from J, the junction kept 10 bases outside the gene matches. The CDR3 bases are TGTGCCAGCAGCCCCCGGACTAGCGGGAGATACCGCTCCTACGAGCAGTACTTC. Its translation is CASSPRTSGRYRSYEQYF.

This clone was detected only a few times. The chain employs TRBV30 and TRBJ2-1; 7 bases fit TRBD1. J gave up 5 bases and V 3 bases, and 13 bases lay outside the gene matches. The CDR3 has 16 amino acids. Germline CDR1 and CDR2: GTSNPN and SVGIG (reference sequence). CDR3 DNA: TGTGCCTGGAGGTGGAAAGGGGGACAGATCAACAATGAGCAGTTCTTC. This sequence encodes CAWRWKGGQINNEQFF.

This clone was counted only a few times. The genes are TRBV5-4 and TRBJ1-1; TRBD1 aligns across 10 bases. The CDR3 is made up of 17 amino acids. Germline loops: CDR1 SGHNT, CDR2 YYREEE (reference sequence). After removal of 4 bases from V and 0 bases from J, the junction contained 9 bases not matched to a gene. The CDR3 loop reads CASSLKSGTGVNTEAFF. CDR3 coding DNA: TGTGCCAGCAGCCTGAAGTCCGGGACAGGGGTGAACACTGAAGCTTTCTTT.

This clone was picked up a small number of times. J is TRBJ1-1 and V is TRBV19; no reliable D call. The CDR3 consists of 14 residues. The V gene's germline CDR1 is LNHDA and CDR2 SQIVND (reference sequence). V was shortened by 1 base and J by 5 bases, with 11 bases between the two germline ends. CDR3 loop: CASSIGSAGTEAFF. Written as DNA, the CDR3 is TGTGCCAGTAGTATAGGCTCTGCGGGGACTGAAGCTTTCTTT.

The chain employs TRBV25-1 and TRBJ2-1, with TRBD2 matching over 8 bases. The CDR3 has 14 amino acids. Germline lookup yields CDR1 MGHDK and CDR2 SYGVNS. Trimming cost V 6 bases and J 9 bases; bases outside gene matches: 10. The CDR3 spells CASSGTSVYVEQFF. Here the CDR3 DNA reads TGTGCCAGCAGCGGGACTAGTGTGTACGTTGAGCAGTTCTTC.